A single sample is the source of the 21 T cell receptor beta chains below, sequenced in a study of graft-versus-host responses after intestinal transplantation. The table came from immunoSEQ multiplex PCR; TCRdb's copy has only in-frame clones and leaves some out. This sample has about 120,000 clones, with 90% found just once. The antigens these receptors bind are not known. The material was unstimulated CD4+ T cells sorted from spleen or lymph node cells, obtained before intestinal transplant. All receptors come from a human donor who received an intestinal transplant.

The chain joins TRBV28 to TRBJ2-5; D may be TRBD1 (5 bases). V gave up 6 bases and J gave up 5 bases, with 13 bases separating them. The CDR3 is made up of 13 amino acids. Germline CDR1 reads MDHEN; CDR2 reads SYDVKM. In nucleotides, the CDR3 is TGTGCCAGCAGCCAGTCAGGGTTGGAGACCCAGTACTTC. It encodes CASSQSGLETQYF.

The chain recombines TRBV5-1 with TRBJ2-5; 8 bases map to TRBD2. Germline assignment: CDR1 SGHRS and CDR2 YFSETQ. J lost 4 bases, V lost 3 bases, and 8 bases had no gene match. This CDR3 has 15 residues. CDR3 loop: CASSWTGGPLETQYF. The DNA for the CDR3 is TGCGCCAGCAGCTGGACGGGAGGGCCGTTAGAGACCCAGTACTTC. The whole variable domain, filled in from reference TRBV5-1 and TRBJ2-5, reads KAGVTQTPRYLIKTRGQQVTLSCSPISGHRSVSWYQQTPGQGLQFLFEYFSETQRNKGNFPGRFSGRQFSNSRSEMNVSTLELGDSALYLCASSWTGGPLETQYFGPGTRLLVL.

The J gene is TRBJ1-2, the V gene TRBV28; no clear D gene. CDR1 MDHEN and CDR2 SYDVKM come from the germline V gene. CDR3 length equals 13 residues. Deletions cut 3 bases from V and 2 bases from J, with 7 bases between. The CDR3 loop reads CASSLGRNYGYTF. CDR3 DNA: TGTGCCAGCAGTTTGGGCAGAAACTATGGCTACACCTTC.

The chain uses TRBV10-3 and TRBJ1-1; D gene ambiguous. CDR3 size: 13 residues. V dropped 0 bases and J dropped 2 bases, with 4 bases sitting between them. CDR1 ENHRY and CDR2 SYGVKD come from the germline V gene. CDR3 DNA: TGTGCCATCAGTGAGTCTCCAAACACTGAAGCTTTCTTT. This translates into CAISESPNTEAFF.

CDR3 sequence reads: CASSDGVNEKLFF. The CDR3 nucleotides read TGTGCCAGCAGCGACGGGGTTAATGAAAAACTGTTTTTT. V usage is TRBV7-9 and J usage is TRBJ1-4; D is undetermined. Germline-derived CDR1 and CDR2 are SEHNR and FQNEAQ (reference sequence). V was shortened by 5 bases and J by 4 bases, with 8 bases between the two germline ends. The CDR3 consists of 13 residues.

The chain recombines TRBV3-2 with TRBJ1-2. TRBV3-2 is an annotated pseudogene. This CDR3 comprises 8 residues. CDR3 DNA sequence: TGTGCCAGCACCCCTTTCACCTTC. Protein sequence: CASTPFTF.

This clone was observed once. The V call is TRBV7-8, the J call TRBJ1-2, with D maybe TRBD1 (5 bases). Trimming stripped 2 bases from V and 3 bases from J, with 7 bases between. Germline V gene lookup returns CDR1 SGHVS and CDR2 FQNEAQ. The CDR3 has 13 amino acids. The CDR3 sequence is CASSLQTDYGYTF. For the CDR3, the DNA is TGTGCCAGCAGCTTACAGACAGACTATGGCTACACCTTC. Looking up the rest from reference TRBV7-8 and TRBJ1-2 gives the full variable domain: GAGVSQSPRYKVAKRGQDVALRCDPISGHVSLFWYQQALGQGPEFLTYFQNEAQLDKSGLPSDRFFAERPEGSVSTLKIQRTQQEDSAVYLCASSLQTDYGYTFGSGTRLTVV.

This clone is a singleton in its sample. V gene TRBV9 combines with J gene TRBJ2-1; 7 bases fit TRBD2. Germline values: CDR1 SGDLS, CDR2 YYNGEE. The CDR3 consists of 14 residues. The V and J ends lost 2 bases and 1 base, in that order; junction bases with no gene match: 0. CDR3 in amino acids: CASSVRESYNEQFF. CDR3 DNA: TGTGCCAGCAGCGTGCGGGAGTCCTACAATGAGCAGTTCTTC.

This clone was found a few times. The chain is built from TRBV4-3 and TRBJ1-2; no clear D gene. This CDR3 has 15 amino acids. V dropped 0 bases and J dropped 1 base, with 9 bases sitting between them. Looked up from germline, CDR1 is LGHNA and CDR2 is YSLEER. The CDR3 coding sequence is TGCGCCAGCAGCCAAGATAGCCAACTTAACTATGGCTACACCTTC. This gives the protein CASSQDSQLNYGYTF.

This clone was counted between two and nine times. The J gene is TRBJ2-7, the V gene TRBV30; 7 nucleotides align to TRBD1. Unmatched junction bases numbered 11, after V lost 5 bases and J lost 4 bases. Germline assignment: CDR1 GTSNPN and CDR2 SVGIG (reference sequence). The CDR3 totals 14 residues. DNA of the CDR3: TGTGCCTGGCGCTACCAAGGGGGCAGGTACGAGCAGTACTTC. Amino acids: CAWRYQGGRYEQYF.

The chain uses TRBV6-1 and TRBJ2-5, with D possibly being TRBD1 (7 bases). V lost 6 bases and J lost 9, with 23 bases in between. The length of the CDR3 is 15 residues. Germline-derived CDR1 and CDR2 are MNHNS and SASEGT. CDR3 sequence (DNA): TGTGCCAGCAGATGGGGACAGCCCTCCTGGGAGGCCCAGTACTTC. Its protein product is CASRWGQPSWEAQYF.

The CDR3 protein is CASSQERLSGRATTDTQYF. The CDR3 DNA reads as TGCGCCAGCAGCCAAGAGAGGCTTAGCGGGAGGGCCACCACAGATACGCAGTATTTT. The V call is TRBV4-1, the J call TRBJ2-3; the match to TRBD2 covers 11 bases. There are 19 residues in the CDR3. From germline, CDR1 is MGHRA and CDR2 YSYEKL. The V segment lost 0 bases and the J segment 2 bases; nucleotides outside the gene matches: 10.

J is TRBJ1-1 and V is TRBV6-5; D call uncertain. The V and J ends lost 5 bases and 4 bases respectively, with 17 bases between them. The CDR3 runs to 15 residues. Looked up from germline, CDR1 is MNHEY and CDR2 is SVGAGI. The CDR3 loop is CASSIEWGGSTEAFF. The DNA for the CDR3 is TGTGCCAGCAGTATCGAGTGGGGTGGGAGCACTGAAGCTTTCTTT.

The chain couples TRBV14 to TRBJ2-7, with TRBD1 matching over 7 bases. CDR1 is SGHDN and CDR2 is FVKESK in the germline V gene. Losses at the gene ends were 2 bases for V and 4 bases for J; bases not matched to a gene: 5. This CDR3 comprises 14 residues. DNA of the CDR3: TGTGCCAGCAGCCAACGACAGGGTGGGTACGAGCAGTACTTC. Translated, it gives CASSQRQGGYEQYF.

V gene TRBV15 combines with J gene TRBJ2-2; D remains unclear. In germline, CDR1 is LNHNV, CDR2 YYDKDF (reference sequence). With 5 bases removed from V and 1 base from J, the gap between germline ends came to 8 bases. The CDR3 totals 14 residues. The CDR3 here is CATSRSRNTGELFF. CDR3 DNA: TGTGCCACCAGCCGTAGCAGGAACACCGGGGAGCTGTTTTTT.

The V call is TRBV6-1, the J call TRBJ1-2; tentatively, D is TRBD1 (5 bases). The germline V gene has CDR1 MNHNS and CDR2 SASEGT. This CDR3 has 15 residues. V lost 4 bases, J lost 4 bases, and 16 bases lay in between. CDR3 in DNA: TGTGCCAGCAGTGTTTCCAGGGATACCAGCTATGGCTACACCTTC. Protein sequence: CASSVSRDTSYGYTF.

CDR3 in DNA: TGTGCCAGCAGCCCCCGAGAGGGGGCCGGCTACACCTTC. As protein: CASSPREGAGYTF. The rearrangement uses TRBV9 and TRBJ1-2; 7 positions agree with TRBD1. In germline, CDR1 is SGDLS, CDR2 YYNGEE. After removal of 4 bases from V and 8 bases from J, the junction contained 8 bases not matched to a gene. The CDR3 consists of 13 residues.

V gene TRBV5-5 combines with J gene TRBJ2-1; D might be TRBD2 (6 bases). This CDR3 comprises 16 residues. V was clipped by 0 bases and J by 7 bases, with 17 bases between them. The germline CDR1 and CDR2 sequences are SGHKS and YYEKEE (reference sequence). The CDR3 sequence is CASSLVTKSGGNEQFF. The CDR3 coding sequence is TGTGCCAGCAGCTTGGTAACGAAAAGTGGGGGGAATGAGCAGTTCTTC.

The rearrangement joins TRBV14 to TRBJ1-2; perhaps TRBD1 as D (5 bases). Germline V gene lookup returns CDR1 SGHDN and CDR2 FVKESK. Deletions cut 4 bases from V and 8 bases from J, with 23 bases between. CDR3 length: 16 amino acids. In DNA, the CDR3 is TGTGCCAGCAGCCCTTACCGGGCCCCGTGGGGCCAGGGCTACACCTTC. Amino acid sequence: CASSPYRAPWGQGYTF. Full variable domain (rest looked up from reference TRBV14 and TRBJ1-2): EAGVTQFPSHSVIEKGQTVTLRCDPISGHDNLYWYRRVMGKEIKFLLHFVKESKQDESGMPNNRFLAERTGGTYSTLKVQPAELEDSGVYFCASSPYRAPWGQGYTFGSGTRLTVV.

A remark on this clone: Distinct nucleotide sequences in the sample also encode this CDR3. The genes are TRBV18 and TRBJ1-1, with D maybe TRBD1 (5 bases). Germline V gene lookup returns CDR1 KGHSH and CDR2 LQKENI. The CDR3 is made up of 13 amino acids. V was trimmed by 3 bases and J by 1 base, leaving 6 bases between them. CDR3 bases: TGTGCCAGCTCACCCGGGGGGAACACTGAAGCTTTCTTT. Translated: CASSPGGNTEAFF.

This chain uses TRBV18 with TRBJ1-2, with TRBD1 matching over 7 bases. With 2 bases clipped from V and 6 bases from J, the junction kept 3 bases outside the gene matches. The CDR3 contains 13 residues. CDR1 and CDR2 from the germline V gene are KGHSH and LQKENI. In DNA form, the CDR3 reads TGTGCCAGCTCACCAGACAGGGTTGATGGCTACACCTTC. Translation gives CASSPDRVDGYTF.